This T cell receptor (beta chain) was documented in a study of T cells expressing NK-cell markers. Study context: All TCR beta repertoires analysed originated from sorted CD3+CD56+NKG2C+, CD3+CD56+NKG2C- and CD3+CD56-NKG2C+ T cells. General observations from the study: The same clonotypes also predominated in the CD3+CD56-NKG2C+ fraction of a few donors. NKG2C+ dominant clonotypes from over five donors made up roughly 1.0-7.0% of CD8+ T cells.

CDR3 size: 16 residues. Germline V gives CDR1 SGHAT, CDR2 FQNNGV. A 5'RACE template switching approach incorporating UMIs was used to make TCR beta cDNA. TCRdb re-called the 5' RACE reads and catalogs CDR3 proteins one per entry, DNA excluded. Here the sample table reports thousands of distinct CDR3 sequences. Comments on this clonotype: What it binds is unknown.

The chain combines TRBV11-2 with TRBJ2-3; as DNA is missing, the TRBD1 call by TCRdb cannot be tested. The sequence came from a man younger than 35 in good health. What was sequenced was blood T cells: a sorted CD56 or NKG2C T cell subset, CD4+ or CD8+ T cells, or bulk PBMC T cells (not recorded which). This CDR3 is CASSLRRRTNTDTQYF.